These T cell receptor beta chains were read from a single sample in a study of T cell responses to AZD1222 COVID-19 vaccine. Produced via immunoSEQ multiplex PCR; TCRdb's table is partial and in-frame only. The table records 55,000 to 80,000 clones, 80% to 85% of them present only once. The sample consisted of peripheral blood, taken on day 0 of AZD1222 vaccination. These TCRs come from an adult in good health. The CDR3 runs from the conserved cysteine through the conserved F or W. Fields, in order: J gene, clone size, D gene, V gene, CDR3 protein, CDR3 DNA. D genes are given only for firm matches. Expanded clones are given a class, and other clones once, few, many or no size at all.

J gene: TRBJ1-5
clone size: once
D gene: TRBD1
V gene: TRBV19
CDR3 protein: CASSYRQGFDNQPQHF
CDR3 DNA: TGTGCCAGTAGTTACCGACAGGGCTTTGACAATCAGCCCCAGCATTTT

J gene: TRBJ1-2
clone size: -
D gene: -
V gene: TRBV5-5
CDR3 protein: CASSLEDYGYTF
CDR3 DNA: TGTGCCAGCAGCTTGGAAGACTATGGCTACACCTTC

J gene: TRBJ2-7
clone size: -
D gene: -
V gene: TRBV7-9
CDR3 protein: CASTQTGTPSYEQYF
CDR3 DNA: TGTGCCAGCACCCAGACCGGGACACCTTCCTACGAGCAGTACTTC

J gene: TRBJ1-2
clone size: -
D gene: -
V gene: TRBV11-3
CDR3 protein: CASSLNGQEVPTF
CDR3 DNA: TGTGCCAGCAGCTTAAATGGCCAGGAGGTTCCCACCTTC

J gene: TRBJ1-3
clone size: -
D gene: -
V gene: TRBV24-1
CDR3 protein: CAAPQGLSGNTIYF
CDR3 DNA: TGTGCCGCCCCACAGGGCCTTTCTGGAAACACCATATATTTT

J gene: TRBJ1-6
clone size: -
D gene: TRBD1
V gene: TRBV3-1/TRBV3-2
CDR3 protein: CASSYTSGTGDSPLHF
CDR3 DNA: TGTGCCAGCAGCTATACCTCCGGGACAGGGGATTCACCCCTCCACTTT

J gene: TRBJ1-4
clone size: -
D gene: -
V gene: TRBV6-6
CDR3 protein: CASSYPQRVGEKLFF
CDR3 DNA: TGTGCCAGCAGTTACCCTCAACGGGTGGGGGAAAAACTGTTTTTT

J gene: TRBJ1-6
clone size: -
D gene: -
V gene: TRBV7-9
CDR3 protein: CASTENSSSYNSPLHF
CDR3 DNA: TGTGCCAGCACGGAGAACTCGAGCTCCTATAATTCACCCCTCCACTTT

J gene: TRBJ2-2
clone size: -
D gene: TRBD1
V gene: TRBV7-9
CDR3 protein: CASRPNTTGATDTGELFF
CDR3 DNA: TGTGCCAGCAGACCTAATACGACAGGGGCGACCGACACCGGGGAGCTGTTTTTT

J gene: TRBJ2-3
clone size: -
D gene: TRBD2
V gene: TRBV16
CDR3 protein: CASSPTTSGIGDTQYF
CDR3 DNA: TGTGCCAGCAGCCCGACGACTAGCGGGATAGGGGATACGCAGTATTTT

J gene: TRBJ1-2
clone size: -
D gene: -
V gene: TRBV2
CDR3 protein: CASRTPGDYGYTF
CDR3 DNA: TGTGCCAGCAGGACCCCAGGTGACTATGGCTACACCTTC

J gene: TRBJ2-1
clone size: -
D gene: TRBD1
V gene: TRBV20-1
CDR3 protein: CSASRGGSEQFF
CDR3 DNA: TGCAGTGCTAGTAGAGGGGGCAGTGAGCAGTTCTTC

J gene: TRBJ1-4
clone size: -
D gene: TRBD1
V gene: TRBV5-1
CDR3 protein: CASSLDPGQGAKKLFF
CDR3 DNA: TGCGCCAGCAGCTTAGATCCGGGACAGGGGGCTAAAAAACTGTTTTTT

J gene: TRBJ2-7
clone size: -
D gene: -
V gene: TRBV11-2
CDR3 protein: CASSSWAYEQYF
CDR3 DNA: TGTGCCAGCAGCTCTTGGGCCTACGAGCAGTACTTC

J gene: TRBJ2-7
clone size: -
D gene: -
V gene: TRBV28
CDR3 protein: CASSTPLGTFYEQYF
CDR3 DNA: TGTGCCAGCAGCACTCCATTGGGCACCTTCTACGAGCAGTACTTC

J gene: TRBJ1-2
clone size: -
D gene: TRBD1
V gene: TRBV27
CDR3 protein: CASTPAGTAGGYTF
CDR3 DNA: TGTGCCAGCACCCCAGCCGGGACAGCAGGTGGCTACACCTTC

J gene: TRBJ1-1
clone size: -
D gene: TRBD1
V gene: TRBV6-2/TRBV6-3
CDR3 protein: CASSPRTGSGLNTEAFF
CDR3 DNA: TGTGCCAGCAGCCCAAGGACAGGCTCTGGTTTGAACACTGAAGCTTTCTTT

J gene: TRBJ2-7
clone size: -
D gene: TRBD2
V gene: TRBV12-3/TRBV12-4
CDR3 protein: CASSAISSRGGGF
CDR3 DNA: TGTGCCAGCAGTGCCATCTCCTCACGTGGGGGGGGCTTC

J gene: TRBJ1-2
clone size: -
D gene: TRBD1
V gene: TRBV7-2
CDR3 protein: CASSLDSTGTYGYTF
CDR3 DNA: TGTGCCAGCAGCTTAGATTCGACAGGGACCTATGGCTACACCTTC

J gene: TRBJ2-2
clone size: -
D gene: -
V gene: TRBV5-4
CDR3 protein: CASSRRAGVANTGELFF
CDR3 DNA: TGTGCCAGCAGCCGCCGGGCAGGCGTTGCCAACACCGGGGAGCTGTTTTTT

J gene: TRBJ1-1
clone size: few
D gene: -
V gene: TRBV12-3/TRBV12-4
CDR3 protein: CASSLPSTEAFF
CDR3 DNA: TGTGCCAGCAGTTTACCCAGCACTGAAGCTTTCTTT

J gene: TRBJ1-5
clone size: once
D gene: TRBD1
V gene: TRBV28
CDR3 protein: CASSSGTGGDQPQHF
CDR3 DNA: TGTGCCAGCAGTTCCGGGACAGGCGGCGATCAGCCCCAGCATTTT

J gene: TRBJ1-3
clone size: -
D gene: -
V gene: TRBV19
CDR3 protein: CASQSGQSSGNTIYF
CDR3 DNA: TGTGCCAGTCAGAGTGGGCAGAGCTCTGGAAACACCATATATTTT